This TCR beta chain was sequenced for a study of molecular identifiers for immune sequencing clone quantification. Looking at the study overall: Naive CD8 cell RNA, from 20,000 or 100,000 cells, was split five ways in replicates, with four sequenced. Notes on the study in general: Under 1% of molecules in naive cells, but over 99% of effector molecules, belonged to clones above 20 RNA copies.

MiXCR, run by TCRdb on the PCR reads, gives a single entry per CDR3 protein. The table includes about 630,000 distinct CDR3 sequences, approximately 24% detected once. Ten or more counts support this clonotype. Antigen unknown. The germline V gene has CDR1 PRHDT and CDR2 FYEKMQ (reference sequence). V was clipped by 5 bases and J by 0 bases; unmatched bases: 5. The CDR3 spans 15 residues. This sequence originates from a human donor in good health. Some libraries in this study had Jurkat cell RNA spiked in. The genes are TRBV13 and TRBJ2-7, with 9 bases that match TRBD2. Specimen: naive CD8+ T cells from blood, with Jurkat cell RNA spiked in. Subset described: FACS-sorted CD8+CD4-CCR7+CD45RA+ naive T cells. The CDR3 reads CASSTSGYLSYEQYF. The CDR3 DNA follows: TGTGCCAGCAGCACTAGCGGGTACCTCTCCTACGAGCAGTACTTC.